The 26 T cell receptor beta chains below were found in one sample sequenced in a study of blood T cell repertoires in COVID-19. The table came from immunoSEQ multiplex PCR; TCRdb's copy has only in-frame clones and leaves some out. The table shows fewer than 25,000 clones, with over 80% occurring only once. Input material: peripheral blood. The receptor set was obtained from a human donor with active COVID-19. The donor label of this sample is uncertain.

The chain combines TRBV10-3 with TRBJ2-5; 8 bases agree with TRBD2. From germline, CDR1 is ENHRY and CDR2 SYGVKD. V lost 5 bases to trimming and J lost 2 bases; unmatched junction nucleotides: 10. This CDR3 spans 16 amino acids. The DNA for the CDR3 is TGTGCCATCAGTCAGATGGCGGGGGGCCTTCAAGAGACCCAGTACTTC. Translation: CAISQMAGGLQETQYF.

V usage is TRBV7-6 and J usage is TRBJ2-6; D is perhaps TRBD1 (6 bases). Trimming cost V 5 bases and J 4 bases, with 12 bases left between them. CDR3 length equals 15 residues. Germline V lookup: CDR1 SGHVS, CDR2 FNYEAQ. Here the CDR3 reads CASSTPGVGANVLTF. CDR3 DNA sequence: TGTGCCAGCAGCACTCCAGGGGTAGGGGCCAACGTCCTGACTTTC. Variable domain in full (rest from reference TRBV7-6 and TRBJ2-6): GAGVSQSPRYKVTKRGQDVALRCDPISGHVSLYWYRQALGQGPEFLTYFNYEAQQDKSGLPNDRFSAERPEGSISTLTIQRTEQRDSAMYRCASSTPGVGANVLTFGAGSRLTVL.

Only one count was recorded for this clone. The J gene is TRBJ2-5, the V gene TRBV3-1 (or the pseudogene TRBV3-2); no clear D gene. The CDR3 is 13 amino acids. Trimming took off 8 bases at V and 3 bases at J, with 13 bases between the two ends. Germline CDR1 is LGHDT and CDR2 is YNNKEL (reference sequence). CDR3 protein: CASAGSIEETQYF. The CDR3 DNA reads as TGTGCCAGCGCAGGCTCGATTGAAGAGACCCAGTACTTC.

The chain combines TRBV11-3 with TRBJ1-1; D call uncertain. The germline CDR1 and CDR2 sequences are SGHNT and YENEEA. The V end lost 1 base, the J end lost 0 bases, and 6 bases lay between the germline ends. CDR3 size: 14 residues. The CDR3 bases are TGTGCCAGCAGCTTAGGTCTCCTGAACACTGAAGCTTTCTTT. This translates into CASSLGLLNTEAFF. The variable domain in full, completed from reference TRBV11-3 and TRBJ1-1, reads EAGVVQSPRYKIIEKKQPVAFWCNPISGHNTLYWYLQNLGQGPELLIRYENEEAVDDSQLPKDRFSAERLKGVDSTLKIQPAELGDSAVYLCASSLGLLNTEAFFGQGTRLTVV.

The chain links TRBV10-1 to TRBJ1-5; 9 bases are a match to TRBD1. The CDR3 totals 17 residues. V dropped 11 bases and J dropped 3; count of bases not matched to a gene: 17. Germline V CDR1 and CDR2: WNHNN, SYGVQD (reference sequence). The CDR3 loop is CACMTPPGQGNNQPQHF. DNA of the CDR3: TGCGCCTGTATGACCCCCCCCGGACAGGGGAACAATCAGCCCCAGCATTTT.

This chain uses TRBV30 with TRBJ1-6, with 7 bases lining up with TRBD1. The CDR3 sequence is 13 residues long. Per germline, CDR1 GTSNPN and CDR2 SVGIG (reference sequence). With V trimmed by 2 bases and J by 7 bases, 2 bases remained unmatched. The CDR3 reads CAWSHRGNSPLHF. The CDR3, as DNA: TGTGCCTGGAGTCACAGGGGAAATTCACCCCTCCACTTT.

V gene TRBV3-1 (or the pseudogene TRBV3-2) combines with J gene TRBJ2-1, with D tentatively TRBD2 (6 bases). Germline lookup yields CDR1 LGHDT and CDR2 YNNKEL (reference sequence). The V gene lost 4 bases and the J gene lost 2 bases, with 15 bases spanning the gap. The CDR3 is made up of 16 amino acids. In nucleotides, the CDR3 is TGTGCCAGCAGCCCCCCTGGACGGGGGACCTACAATGAGCAGTTCTTC. It is translated as CASSPPGRGTYNEQFF.

This clone was seen only once. CDR3 in DNA: TGCAGTGCGCTACAGTTCAATGAGCAGTTCTTC. This translates into CSALQFNEQFF. J is TRBJ2-1 and V is TRBV20-1, with D uncertain. The CDR3 sequence is 11 residues long. Germline CDR1 DFQATT, CDR2 SNEGSKA (reference sequence). V dropped 6 bases and J dropped 6 bases, with 9 bases sitting between them.

This chain links TRBV3-1 (or the pseudogene TRBV3-2) with TRBJ2-1, with 9 bases lining up with TRBD2. V was clipped by 3 bases and J by 6 bases; unmatched bases: 3. The CDR3 length is 14 residues. The germline V gene encodes CDR1 LGHDT and CDR2 YNNKEL (reference sequence). The chain's CDR3 is CASSQRGGSNEQFF. CDR3 DNA sequence: TGTGCCAGCAGCCAGCGGGGGGGGAGCAATGAGCAGTTCTTC.

The chain employs TRBV5-1 and TRBJ1-2, with 10 bases lining up with TRBD1. The ends lost 7 bases at V and 7 bases at J; junction bases unmatched: 10. The CDR3 is made up of 14 amino acids. Germline V gene sequence: CDR1 SGHRS, CDR2 YFSETQ. The CDR3 spells CASSRTGGVGGYTF. In DNA, the CDR3 is TGCGCCAGCTCACGGACAGGGGGAGTAGGTGGCTACACCTTC.

The V gene is TRBV9, the J gene TRBJ2-5; 8 bases line up with TRBD1. Germline values: CDR1 SGDLS, CDR2 YYNGEE. There are 14 residues in the CDR3. Trimming removed 0 bases from V and 5 bases from J; junction bases left unmatched: 3. The CDR3 region is CASSVEGQGETQYF. The CDR3 nucleotides read TGTGCCAGCAGCGTAGAAGGACAGGGCGAGACCCAGTACTTC.

The J gene is TRBJ2-1, the V gene TRBV20-1, with 8 bases lining up with TRBD1. CDR1 and CDR2 from the germline V gene are DFQATT and SNEGSKA (reference sequence). Trimming cost V 3 bases and J 2 bases; bases outside gene matches: 6. There are 15 residues in the CDR3. CDR3 sequence reads: CSASVTGAAYNEQFF. CDR3 sequence (DNA): TGCAGTGCTAGTGTGACAGGGGCGGCCTACAATGAGCAGTTCTTC.

This clone appeared a single time. The chain combines TRBV4-1 with TRBJ2-6, with 8 bases identical to TRBD1. The germline V gene has CDR1 MGHRA and CDR2 YSYEKL. CDR3 size: 17 residues. V gave up 4 bases and J gave up 2 bases; unmatched junction bases: 7. The CDR3 protein is CASSLSQGGTGANVLTF. In DNA form, the CDR3 reads TGCGCCAGCAGCCTGTCACAGGGGGGAACTGGGGCCAACGTCCTGACTTTC.

The rearrangement joins TRBV19 to TRBJ1-5, with TRBD1 as a possible D gene (5 bases). The V gene lost 7 bases and the J gene lost 0 bases, with 10 bases spanning the gap. The CDR3 runs to 14 residues. Germline loops: CDR1 LNHDA, CDR2 SQIVND (reference sequence). Here the CDR3 DNA reads TGTGCCAGTAAACAGGTGAATAGCAATCAGCCCCAGCATTTT. Translated: CASKQVNSNQPQHF.

The J gene is TRBJ2-2, the V gene TRBV10-3; a possible D gene is TRBD1 (6 bases). Germline V gene sequence: CDR1 ENHRY, CDR2 SYGVKD. Trimming removed 6 bases from V and 0 bases from J, with 23 bases in between. The CDR3 is 19 amino acids. The CDR3 sequence: CAIRPQGLRTIANTGELFF. The CDR3 DNA reads TGTGCCATCAGGCCACAGGGCCTAAGAACTATCGCGAACACCGGGGAGCTGTTTTTT.

The V and J genes are TRBV28 and TRBJ1-2, with 11 bases fitting TRBD1. The length of the CDR3 is 15 residues. Germline V gene data show CDR1 as MDHEN and CDR2 as SYDVKM. The CDR3 coding sequence is TGTGCGGGGAATAGCCGGGACAGGGGGACCTATGGCTACACCTTC. Translating gives CAGNSRDRGTYGYTF.

The chain is built from TRBV24-1 and TRBJ2-2; 9 bases align to TRBD2. CDR1 is KGHDR, CDR2 SFDVKD, per germline. This CDR3 comprises 14 residues. V shed 8 bases, J shed 4 bases, and the junction held 4 bases outside the gene matches. The CDR3 protein is CATTAGGGTGELFF. Here the CDR3 DNA reads TGTGCCACCACCGCGGGGGGGGGCACCGGGGAGCTGTTTTTT.

V usage is TRBV9 and J usage is TRBJ2-2; 10 bases align to TRBD2. There are 16 residues in the CDR3. The germline CDR1 and CDR2 sequences are SGDLS and YYNGEE. J lost 3 bases, V lost 3 bases, and 5 bases had no gene match. This CDR3 is CASSDSGRTYTGELFF. The CDR3, as DNA: TGTGCCAGCAGCGATAGCGGGAGGACCTACACCGGGGAGCTGTTTTTT.

This chain uses TRBV6-6 with TRBJ1-2; a possible D gene is TRBD1 (5 bases). V lost 5 bases and J 4 bases, leaving 11 bases between the germline ends. Looked up from germline, CDR1 is MNHNY and CDR2 is SVGAGI (reference sequence). This CDR3 is 13 amino acids long. The CDR3, as DNA: TGTGCCAGCAGTCCCCCCACAGGCTATGGCTACACCTTC. Translated, it gives CASSPPTGYGYTF.

The chain recombines TRBV5-8 with TRBJ1-6; the match to TRBD1 covers 9 bases. The CDR3 has 15 residues. The J segment lost 8 bases and the V segment lost 4 bases, leaving 7 bases of the junction unmatched. CDR1 and CDR2 from the germline V gene are SGHTS and YDEGEE. The CDR3 bases are TGTGCCAGCAGCACCACCGGGACAGGGTATTCACCCCTCCACTTT. Encoded protein: CASSTTGTGYSPLHF.

This chain joins TRBV13 and TRBJ2-7, with 7 bases that match TRBD1. The CDR3 covers 15 residues. With 3 bases clipped from V and 6 bases from J, the junction kept 11 bases outside the gene matches. Germline assignment: CDR1 PRHDT and CDR2 FYEKMQ (reference sequence). In DNA, the CDR3 is TGTGCCAGCAGCTTTGGCGACAGGGATGATCCCGAGCAGTACTTC. This sequence encodes CASSFGDRDDPEQYF.

This clone has only one observation. The rearrangement uses TRBV5-1 and TRBJ2-5; TRBD2 is a possible D gene (6 bases). Trimming left V 4 bases short and J 5 bases short, with 24 bases between. This CDR3 contains 17 residues. Per the germline V gene, CDR1 is SGHRS and CDR2 is YFSETQ. The CDR3 nucleotides read TGCGCCAGCAGCGGTCCGGGCCTAGCGTTTAAGGGGGAGACCCAGTACTTC. Encoded protein: CASSGPGLAFKGETQYF.

The chain is built from TRBV27 and TRBJ2-1; 9 nucleotides agree with TRBD1. V was clipped by 6 bases and J by 2 bases; unmatched bases: 5. Germline V gene sequence: CDR1 MNHEY, CDR2 SMNVEV (reference sequence). This CDR3 has 15 amino acids. The CDR3 sequence: CASSPNRGPYNEQFF. The CDR3 DNA follows: TGTGCCAGCAGCCCGAACAGGGGGCCCTACAATGAGCAGTTCTTC.

The chain uses TRBV6-2 or TRBV6-3 and TRBJ2-5; TRBD2 matches at 11 bases. Per germline, CDR1 MNHEY and CDR2 SVGEGT. Germline trimming cut 6 bases from V and 4 bases from J; bases unmatched to any gene: 7. The CDR3 runs to 15 residues. Here the CDR3 DNA reads TGTGCCAGCAGCGTACTTAGCGGGGGGGGAGAGACCCAGTACTTC. Residues: CASSVLSGGGETQYF.

The chain links TRBV28 to TRBJ2-7, with 7 positions matching TRBD2. From germline, CDR1 is MDHEN and CDR2 SYDVKM. CDR3 size: 15 residues. The V gene end was trimmed by 3 bases and the J gene end by 2 bases; junction bases not matched to a gene: 7. The chain's CDR3 is CASSLASGMTYEQYF. In nucleotides, the CDR3 is TGTGCCAGCAGTTTGGCTAGCGGCATGACCTACGAGCAGTACTTC.

This chain connects TRBV3-1 (or the pseudogene TRBV3-2) to TRBJ1-4, with TRBD1 matching over 8 bases. This CDR3 spans 14 amino acids. J gave up 6 bases and V 5 bases, and 5 bases lay outside the gene matches. Germline-derived CDR1 and CDR2 are LGHDT and YNNKEL (reference sequence). CDR3: CASSYGQGHEKLFF. The CDR3, as DNA: TGTGCCAGCAGCTATGGACAGGGACATGAAAAACTGTTTTTT.